These 7 T cell receptor beta chains came from one sample sequenced in a study of EBV T-cell therapy then PD-1 blockade in nasopharyngeal carcinoma. Which antigens these TCRs recognize remains unknown. Sample treatment: AdE1-LMPpoly-expanded autologous EBV-specific T-cell therapy followed by anti-PD-1 nivolumab. Here immunoSEQ multiplex PCR was the method, and the copy in TCRdb shows in-frame clones only, minus some. This sample has some 19,000 clones, with approximately 81% found just once. The sample was CD8+ T cells from blood, taken at roughly day 35 from a patient whose treatment included autologous EBV-specific T cells and nivolumab. Receptor source: a man aged 40-49 years with nasopharyngeal carcinoma.

The gene calls are TRBV25-1 and TRBJ1-2; D ambiguous. CDR1 MGHDK and CDR2 SYGVNS come from the germline V gene. V lost 0 bases and J lost 3, with 11 bases in between. The CDR3 spans 15 residues. The CDR3 bases are TGTGCCAGCAGTGAATATCGACGGTCGTACTATGGCTACACCTTC. Protein sequence: CASSEYRRSYYGYTF.

The chain couples TRBV5-1 to TRBJ2-7; TRBD2 is a possible D gene (6 bases). Trimming pared 3 bases from V and 5 bases from J, leaving 12 bases between. The CDR3 spans 13 residues. CDR1 SGHRS and CDR2 YFSETQ come from the germline V gene. CDR3 loop: CASSSRERNEQYF. CDR3 DNA sequence: TGCGCCAGCAGCTCCCGGGAGCGAAACGAGCAGTACTTC. The whole variable domain, remainder taken from reference TRBV5-1 and TRBJ2-7, is KAGVTQTPRYLIKTRGQQVTLSCSPISGHRSVSWYQQTPGQGLQFLFEYFSETQRNKGNFPGRFSGRQFSNSRSEMNVSTLELGDSALYLCASSSRERNEQYFGPGTRLTVT.

This clone was recorded only once. J is TRBJ2-1 and V is TRBV9; 8 nucleotides match TRBD1. The V segment lost 7 bases and the J segment 4 bases; nucleotides outside the gene matches: 1. The V gene's germline CDR1 is SGDLS and CDR2 YYNGEE. This CDR3 comprises 12 residues. CDR3 in DNA: TGTGCCAGCGGACAGGGTTACAATGAGCAGTTCTTC. Amino acids: CASGQGYNEQFF.

This chain links TRBV9 with TRBJ1-5, with D possibly TRBD1 on 5 matching bases. The CDR3 is 15 amino acids. V dropped 3 bases and J dropped 4 bases, with 14 bases sitting between them. Germline CDR1 and CDR2: SGDLS and YYNGEE. CDR3 nucleotide sequence: TGTGCCAGCAGCGAACATGGGGCCGTTAATCAGCCCCAGCATTTT. This encodes CASSEHGAVNQPQHF.

This clone was found once. The chain carries TRBV5-6 and TRBJ2-7; D is tentatively TRBD1 or TRBD2 (5 bases each). Germline V gives CDR1 SGHDT, CDR2 YYEEEE. The CDR3 consists of 16 residues. Trimming stripped 0 bases from V and 0 bases from J, with 13 bases between. The CDR3 region has the DNA TGTGCCAGCAGCTTGGACGGGGCCAGTTTCTCCTACGAGCAGTACTTC. The encoded protein is CASSLDGASFSYEQYF.

The chain employs TRBV19 and TRBJ2-2; 7 positions match TRBD2. This CDR3 region has 16 residues. The junction had 13 bases not matched to a gene; V was cut back by 6 bases and J by 6 bases. Germline V lookup: CDR1 LNHDA, CDR2 SQIVND (reference sequence). In DNA, the CDR3 is TGTGCCAGTAGGGGGGGACTATTGAATATAGCCGGGGAGCTGTTTTTT. Protein sequence: CASRGGLLNIAGELFF. Supplemented by reference TRBV19 and TRBJ2-2, the full variable domain reads DGGITQSPKYLFRKEGQNVTLSCEQNLNHDAMYWYRQDPGQGLRLIYYSQIVNDFQKGDIAEGYSVSREKKESFPLTVTSAQKNPTAFYLCASRGGLLNIAGELFFGEGSRLTVL.

This chain joins TRBV6-5 and TRBJ2-5; D is unresolved. Trimming removed 1 base at V and 2 bases at J, with 11 bases between. The CDR3 extends over 15 amino acids. CDR1 is MNHEY and CDR2 is SVGAGI in the germline V gene. CDR3 nucleotide sequence: TGTGCCAGCAGTTACTTTGGCGGAATGCAAGAGACCCAGTACTTC. Translated, it gives CASSYFGGMQETQYF.